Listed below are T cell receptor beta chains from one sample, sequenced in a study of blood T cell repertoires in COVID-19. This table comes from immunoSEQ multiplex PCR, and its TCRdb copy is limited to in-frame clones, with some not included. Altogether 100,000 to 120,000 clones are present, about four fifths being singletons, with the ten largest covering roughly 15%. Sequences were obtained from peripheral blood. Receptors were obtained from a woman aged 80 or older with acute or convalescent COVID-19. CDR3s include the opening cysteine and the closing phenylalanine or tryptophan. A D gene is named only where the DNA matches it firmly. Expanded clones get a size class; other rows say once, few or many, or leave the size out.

CDR3aa: CASSRADVYNEQFF; CDR3nt: TGCGCCAGCAGCCGCGCGGATGTCTACAATGAGCAGTTCTTC; v_gene: TRBV4-1; j_gene: TRBJ2-1; abundance: .; d_gene: .
CDR3aa: CASSDRTGFYEQYF; CDR3nt: TGTGCCAGCAGTGACAGGACAGGATTTTACGAGCAGTACTTC; v_gene: TRBV2; j_gene: TRBJ2-7; abundance: .; d_gene: TRBD1
CDR3aa: CASRYNQPQHF; CDR3nt: TGTGCCAGCAGGTACAATCAGCCCCAGCATTTT; v_gene: TRBV2; j_gene: TRBJ1-5; abundance: .; d_gene: .
CDR3aa: CASSAPRSGVLQEQFF; CDR3nt: TGTGCCAGCAGTGCCCCCCGGAGCGGGGTCCTTCAGGAGCAGTTCTTC; v_gene: TRBV28; j_gene: TRBJ2-1; abundance: .; d_gene: TRBD2
CDR3aa: CASSGRGQGTHEQYF; CDR3nt: TGTGCCAGCAGTGGGAGGGGACAGGGAACACACGAGCAGTACTTC; v_gene: TRBV6-6; j_gene: TRBJ2-7; abundance: .; d_gene: TRBD1
CDR3aa: CASSLQGVTEAFF; CDR3nt: TGTGCCAGCAGTTTACAGGGGGTTACTGAAGCTTTCTTT; v_gene: TRBV12-3/TRBV12-4; j_gene: TRBJ1-1; abundance: few; d_gene: TRBD1
CDR3aa: CASSQVFPGVEAKNIQYF; CDR3nt: TGCGCCAGCAGCCAAGTCTTTCCGGGGGTAGAGGCCAAAAACATTCAGTACTTC; v_gene: TRBV4-1; j_gene: TRBJ2-4; abundance: .; d_gene: .
CDR3aa: CASSLTESYEQYF; CDR3nt: TGTGCCAGCAGTTTAACGGAGTCCTACGAGCAGTACTTC; v_gene: TRBV28; j_gene: TRBJ2-7; abundance: .; d_gene: .
CDR3aa: CASSFEQGGYTF; CDR3nt: TGTGCCAGCAGTTTTGAACAGGGGGGCTACACCTTC; v_gene: TRBV12-3/TRBV12-4; j_gene: TRBJ1-2; abundance: .; d_gene: TRBD1
CDR3aa: CASGQGADTIYF; CDR3nt: TGTGCCAGCGGACAGGGGGCCGACACCATATATTTT; v_gene: TRBV28; j_gene: TRBJ1-3; abundance: .; d_gene: TRBD1
CDR3aa: CASGLAGVSNEQFF; CDR3nt: TGTGCTAGTGGGCTAGCGGGAGTCTCCAATGAGCAGTTCTTC; v_gene: TRBV12-5; j_gene: TRBJ2-1; abundance: .; d_gene: TRBD2
CDR3aa: CASSLGLLNTEAFF; CDR3nt: TGTGCCAGCAGCCTGGGACTCCTGAACACTGAAGCTTTCTTT; v_gene: TRBV5-5; j_gene: TRBJ1-1; abundance: .; d_gene: .
CDR3aa: CASSQGGAVYNEQFF; CDR3nt: TGTGCCAGCAGCCAAGGGGGAGCCGTTTACAATGAGCAGTTCTTC; v_gene: TRBV3-1/TRBV3-2; j_gene: TRBJ2-1; abundance: .; d_gene: .
CDR3aa: CASSIVAGYNEQFF; CDR3nt: TGTGCCAGTAGTATAGTGGCAGGGTACAATGAGCAGTTCTTC; v_gene: TRBV19; j_gene: TRBJ2-1; abundance: .; d_gene: .
CDR3aa: CASSPRLADSYNEQFF; CDR3nt: TGTGCCAGCAGCCCGCGACTAGCGGACTCCTACAATGAGCAGTTCTTC; v_gene: TRBV7-7; j_gene: TRBJ2-1; abundance: .; d_gene: TRBD2
CDR3aa: CASSGRAYGEQFF; CDR3nt: TGTGCCAGTAGCGGGAGGGCTTACGGTGAGCAGTTCTTC; v_gene: TRBV19; j_gene: TRBJ2-1; abundance: .; d_gene: TRBD2
CDR3aa: CASSAYLDRGRETQYF; CDR3nt: TGTGCCAGCAGCGCCTACCTGGACAGGGGGCGAGAGACCCAGTACTTC; v_gene: TRBV7-9; j_gene: TRBJ2-5; abundance: .; d_gene: TRBD1
CDR3aa: CATRRDRVLGTNEKLFF; CDR3nt: TGTGCCACCCGAAGAGACAGGGTTCTCGGAACTAATGAAAAACTGTTTTTT; v_gene: TRBV27; j_gene: TRBJ1-4; abundance: .; d_gene: TRBD1
CDR3aa: CSVVVTGVTQYF; CDR3nt: TGCAGCGTTGTAGTGACAGGGGTTACGCAGTATTTT; v_gene: TRBV29-1; j_gene: TRBJ2-3; abundance: .; d_gene: TRBD1
CDR3aa: CASSVRGGEAFF; CDR3nt: TGTGCCAGCAGTGTCCGGGGGGGTGAAGCTTTCTTT; v_gene: TRBV27; j_gene: TRBJ1-1; abundance: .; d_gene: .